The 22 T cell receptor beta chains in this list originate from one sample, sequenced in a study of blood T cell repertoires in COVID-19. Generated by immunoSEQ multiplex PCR, the TCRdb table keeps only in-frame clones and is missing some. This table holds 100,000 to 150,000 clones, around 82% found once. Sequencing was carried out using peripheral blood. These receptors originate from a woman in her 30s who had recovered from COVID-19.

This chain links TRBV18 with TRBJ1-3; no clear D. Trimming took off 2 bases at V and 4 bases at J, with 18 bases between the two ends. CDR1 and CDR2 (germline): KGHSH, LQKENI. The CDR3 has 17 residues. CDR3 DNA: TGTGCCAGCTCACCAAATAGAGGCCCTGCGGGAGGAAACACCATATATTTT. It encodes CASSPNRGPAGGNTIYF. The variable domain in full, with the rest retrieved from reference TRBV18 and TRBJ1-3, is NAGVMQNPRHLVRRRGQEARLRCSPMKGHSHVYWYRQLPEEGLKFMVYLQKENIIDESGMPKERFSAEFPKEGPSILRIQQVVRGDSAAYFCASSPNRGPAGGNTIYFGEGSWLTVV.

The chain links TRBV29-1 to TRBJ1-1; TRBD1 matches 7 bases. Germline assignment: CDR1 SQVTM and CDR2 ANQGSEA. V lost 7 bases to trimming and J lost 1 base; unmatched junction nucleotides: 6. The CDR3 loop spans 13 amino acids. CDR3 coding DNA: TGCAGCGCCCACGACAGGGCGAACACTGAAGCTTTCTTT. Protein sequence: CSAHDRANTEAFF.

This sequence joins TRBV6-5 and TRBJ1-1; D perhaps matches TRBD1 (5 bases). From germline, CDR1 is MNHEY and CDR2 SVGAGI. V gave up 4 bases and J gave up 4 bases, with 10 bases separating them. The CDR3 runs to 13 residues. The CDR3 coding sequence is TGTGCCAGCAGTTCCCCAGGGCCCACTGAAGCTTTCTTT. Protein sequence: CASSSPGPTEAFF.

This clone was seen just once. The chain is built from TRBV6-1 and TRBJ1-1; D is possibly TRBD1 (5 bases). CDR3 length equals 13 residues. Deletions cut 2 bases from V and 11 bases from J, with 15 bases between. The germline CDR1 and CDR2 sequences are MNHNS and SASEGT. CDR3 protein: CASSENQGLEAFF. For the CDR3, the DNA is TGTGCCAGCAGTGAAAACCAGGGCTTGGAGGCTTTCTTT.

CDR3 residues: CATSDPWAANTQYF. CDR3 in DNA: TGTGCCACCAGTGATCCATGGGCCGCAAATACGCAGTATTTT. J is TRBJ2-3 and V is TRBV24-1; the D is unclear. V lost 3 bases and J lost 7, with 13 bases in between. The length of the CDR3 is 14 residues. In germline, CDR1 is KGHDR, CDR2 SFDVKD.

The J gene is TRBJ2-3, the V gene TRBV19, with 9 bases aligning to TRBD2. Germline lookup yields CDR1 LNHDA and CDR2 SQIVND (reference sequence). With V trimmed by 6 bases and J by 5 bases, 3 bases remained unmatched. This CDR3 is built from 13 residues. The DNA for the CDR3 is TGTGCCAGTAGCCTAGCGGGACAAGATACGCAGTATTTT. Translating it yields CASSLAGQDTQYF.

This clone was counted a single time. CDR3 DNA sequence: TGTGCCAGCAGCTTGGCTGGACTTTCAGAGACCCAGTACTTC. This encodes CASSLAGLSETQYF. This chain links TRBV5-4 with TRBJ2-5; D possibly corresponds to TRBD2 (5 bases). V lost 0 bases, J lost 4 bases, and 10 bases lay in between. Germline V gives CDR1 SGHNT, CDR2 YYREEE (reference sequence). CDR3 size: 14 residues.

The V call is TRBV5-1, the J call TRBJ1-5; the D gene is possibly TRBD1 (6 bases). Germline CDR1 and CDR2: SGHRS and YFSETQ. Trimming stripped 4 bases from V and 0 bases from J, with 11 bases between. The CDR3 is 15 amino acids. The CDR3 DNA follows: TGCGCCAGCAGCCCGGGACACCTTAGCAATCAGCCCCAGCATTTT. This codes for CASSPGHLSNQPQHF.

The chain recombines TRBV28 with TRBJ1-4; a possible D gene is TRBD1 (6 bases). The CDR3 length is 15 residues. V was shortened by 4 bases and J by 2 bases, with 11 bases between the two germline ends. The germline gives CDR1 MDHEN, CDR2 SYDVKM. CDR3 residues: CASSSTGSTNEKLFF. CDR3 bases: TGTGCCAGCAGTTCTACAGGGTCGACTAATGAAAAACTGTTTTTT.

This sequence joins TRBV6-5 and TRBJ1-1; a possible D gene is TRBD1 (5 bases). Germline CDR1 and CDR2: MNHEY and SVGAGI. The CDR3 spans 13 residues. V lost 6 bases, J lost 6 bases, and 14 bases lay in between. CDR3 loop: CASSGTLDAEAFF. CDR3 in DNA: TGTGCCAGCAGCGGGACTCTCGACGCTGAAGCTTTCTTT.

This sequence joins TRBV6-1 and TRBJ2-7; TRBD2 might be the D (7 bases). Germline CDR1 MNHNS, CDR2 SASEGT. The CDR3 contains 17 residues. Trimming pared 0 bases from V and 3 bases from J, leaving 18 bases between. The CDR3 reads CASSEAYSGGLIYEQYF. CDR3 bases: TGTGCCAGCAGTGAAGCGTACTCCGGGGGGCTGATCTACGAGCAGTACTTC.

The chain combines TRBV6-5 with TRBJ1-2, with 8 positions matching TRBD1. V lost 7 bases, J lost 8 bases, and 6 bases stayed unmatched. The V gene's germline CDR1 is MNHEY and CDR2 SVGAGI. This CDR3 is 12 amino acids long. Here the CDR3 reads CASNGQGKGYTF. CDR3 coding DNA: TGTGCCAGCAACGGACAGGGTAAGGGCTACACCTTC.

CDR3 coding DNA: TGTGCCATCAGTGAGCCGGGGACAGCTAGCACAGATACGCAGTATTTT. Amino acids: CAISEPGTASTDTQYF. This chain links TRBV10-3 with TRBJ2-3; 7 bases match TRBD1. Germline CDR1 reads ENHRY; CDR2 reads SYGVKD. V was pared by 2 bases and J by 0 bases, with 5 bases of the junction left unmatched. The length of the CDR3 is 16 residues.

This rearrangement joins TRBV7-9 to TRBJ1-1; D may be TRBD1 (6 bases). Deletions cut 4 bases from V and 8 bases from J, with 20 bases between. CDR3 length equals 15 residues. CDR1 and CDR2 (germline): SEHNR, FQNEAQ (reference sequence). The CDR3 region has the DNA TGTGCCAGCAGCTCAAGGACAGATTCGGCCCGCGAAGCTTTCTTT. Its protein product is CASSSRTDSAREAFF. Looking up the rest from reference TRBV7-9 and TRBJ1-1 gives the full variable domain: DTGVSQNPRHKITKRGQNVTFRCDPISEHNRLYWYRQTLGQGPEFLTYFQNEAQLEKSRLLSDRFSAERPKGSFSTLEIQRTEQGDSAMYLCASSSRTDSAREAFFGQGTRLTVV.

The chain is built from TRBV12-3 or TRBV12-4 and TRBJ1-5; D call uncertain. CDR3 length: 12 residues. The ends were cut back, 1 base at V and 5 bases at J, with 3 bases in the middle. The CDR3 DNA reads as TGTGCCAGCAGTTTAGTCGATCAGCCCCAGCATTTT. This encodes CASSLVDQPQHF.

The chain couples TRBV30 to TRBJ1-1; TRBD1 might be the D (5 bases). Trimming shortened V by 7 bases and J by 4 bases, and 19 bases separated the two germline ends. CDR3 size: 14 residues. CDR1 and CDR2 from the germline V gene are GTSNPN and SVGIG (reference sequence). The CDR3: CASHLGREATEAFF. As DNA, the CDR3 is TGTGCCTCCCACTTGGGGCGGGAAGCCACTGAAGCTTTCTTT. Variable domain in full (rest from reference TRBV30 and TRBJ1-1): SQTIHQWPATLVQPVGSPLSLECTVEGTSNPNLYWYRQAAGRGLQLLFYSVGIGQISSEVPQNLSASRPQDRQFILSSKKLLLSDSGFYLCASHLGREATEAFFGQGTRLTVV.

Turning to this clone: This sample also contains other DNA sequences that code for the same CDR3. The chain employs TRBV6-5 and TRBJ2-7; 8 positions match TRBD1. This CDR3 has 13 residues. Germline CDR1 and CDR2: MNHEY and SVGAGI. V was pared by 5 bases and J by 2 bases, with 2 bases of the junction left unmatched. DNA of the CDR3: TGTGCCAGCAGTCCGGACAGGGCCTACGAGCAGTACTTC. Translation: CASSPDRAYEQYF.

This clone was counted at least ten times. The chain joins TRBV6-1 to TRBJ2-7; TRBD2 agrees at 13 bases. Trimming at V came to 1 base and at J to 4 bases, leaving 1 base not matched to a gene. Germline CDR1 is MNHNS and CDR2 is SASEGT. The CDR3 loop spans 15 amino acids. CDR3 sequence (DNA): TGTGCCAGCAGTGAAGGGACTAGCGGGAGTTACGAGCAGTACTTC. Protein product: CASSEGTSGSYEQYF.

The chain carries TRBV11-2 and TRBJ2-7; D ambiguous. Germline V CDR1 and CDR2: SGHAT, FQNNGV. The CDR3 is 12 residues long. Deletions cut 2 bases from V and 5 bases from J, with 7 bases between. CDR3 in DNA: TGTGCCAGCAGCTTATACAGTAACGAGCAGTACTTC. It codes for CASSLYSNEQYF.

The chain links TRBV7-8 to TRBJ2-7; 10 bases fit TRBD1. CDR3 length: 16 amino acids. J was trimmed by 2 bases and V by 3 bases; bases with no gene match: 7. In germline, CDR1 is SGHVS, CDR2 FQNEAQ. CDR3 DNA sequence: TGTGCCAGCAGCTTGGGCCCGGGACAGGGGCCCTACGAGCAGTACTTC. Its translation: CASSLGPGQGPYEQYF.

The CDR3 DNA follows: TGTGCCAGCAGCTTGGGATCAGTCTACGAGCAGTACTTC. Amino acids: CASSLGSVYEQYF. This rearrangement joins TRBV5-4 to TRBJ2-7, with D hard to call. From germline, CDR1 is SGHNT and CDR2 YYREEE (reference sequence). Trimming cost V 0 bases and J 3 bases, with 7 bases left between them. The CDR3 is 13 residues long.

The chain links TRBV19 to TRBJ1-5, with D perhaps matching TRBD1 (6 bases). Germline loops: CDR1 LNHDA, CDR2 SQIVND (reference sequence). Trimming stripped 8 bases from V and 0 bases from J, with 11 bases between. The length of the CDR3 is 14 residues. CDR3 DNA: TGTGCCAGTTACTTACAGGGTAGCAATCAGCCCCAGCATTTT. This encodes CASYLQGSNQPQHF.